This T cell receptor beta chain was found in a study of blood T cell repertoires in COVID-19. Study-level background: Donors in the United States, Italy and Spain gave samples during acute or convalescent COVID-19. From T cells, B-cell-depleted T cells, or PBMCs came the material, which was cDNA or gDNA.

As handled by the study authors: Reference gene primer amplification gave nucleated cell count estimates. TCRdb keeps only in-frame clones here, not all; method: immunoSEQ multiplex PCR. V, J and clone size derive from that table, while D and trimming were established from the DNA sequence. The sample carries roughly 300,000 clones, 85% recorded once. CDR3 length equals 15 residues. Trimming at V came to 4 bases and at J to 6 bases, leaving 8 bases not matched to a gene. Germline V lookup: CDR1 SGHRS, CDR2 YFSETQ. The source material was peripheral blood. The clonotype comes from a human donor in a cohort sampled during active COVID-19. The V and J genes are TRBV5-1 and TRBJ2-1, with 9 bases aligning to TRBD2. CDR3 loop: CASSPIAGVGNEQFF. The CDR3, as DNA: TGCGCCAGCAGCCCAATAGCGGGAGTGGGCAATGAGCAGTTCTTC.